This T cell receptor beta chain was identified during a study of OX40 agonist ivuxolimab in advanced cancers. Assay: immunoSEQ multiplex PCR; the TCRdb copy retains only in-frame clones and omits some. This table holds roughly 100,000 clones, about 80% found once. The germline V gene encodes CDR1 SGHRS and CDR2 YFSETQ. Between the trimmed V and J ends, which lost 2 bases and 8 bases, there was a span of 15 bases. This CDR3 contains 14 residues. The chain joins TRBV5-1 to TRBJ2-3; tentative D call: TRBD1 (5 bases). Material: CD4+ or CD8+ T cells sorted from blood, obtained in a trial of the OX40 agonist ivuxolimab. The source of this sequence is an adult with an advanced solid tumor such as melanoma, head and neck, liver or kidney cancer. This CDR3 is CASSFVQGSRTQYF. CDR3 DNA sequence: TGCGCCAGCAGCTTTGTTCAGGGAAGTCGTACGCAGTATTTT.